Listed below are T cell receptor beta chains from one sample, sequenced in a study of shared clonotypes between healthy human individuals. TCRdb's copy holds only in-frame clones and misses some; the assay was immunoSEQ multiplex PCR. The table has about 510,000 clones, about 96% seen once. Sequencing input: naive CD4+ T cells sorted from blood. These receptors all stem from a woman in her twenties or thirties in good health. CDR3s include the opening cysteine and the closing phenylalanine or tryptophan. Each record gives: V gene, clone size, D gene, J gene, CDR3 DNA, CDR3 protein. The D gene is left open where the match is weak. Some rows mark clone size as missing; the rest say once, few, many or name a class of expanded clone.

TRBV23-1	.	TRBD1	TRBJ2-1	TGCGCCAGCGCCCCCAGGGACAGCATAAACTCCTACAATGAGCAGTTCTTC	CASAPRDSINSYNEQFF
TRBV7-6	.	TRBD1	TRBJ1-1	TGTGCCAGCAGCCCATCAAACGGAATACAGGGGGACACTGAAGCTTTCTTT	CASSPSNGIQGDTEAFF
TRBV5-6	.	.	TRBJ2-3	TGTGCCAGCAGCTTGGACTACGGAAGCACAGATACGCAGTATTTT	CASSLDYGSTDTQYF
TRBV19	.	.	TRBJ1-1	TGTGCCAGTATCGGGTGGATCAACACTGAAGCTTTCTTT	CASIGWINTEAFF
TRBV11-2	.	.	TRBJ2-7	TGTGCCAGCAGCTTAGCGGAGACAGTCGGCTACGAGCAGTACTTC	CASSLAETVGYEQYF
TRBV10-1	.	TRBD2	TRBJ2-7	TGCGCCAGCAGTGATCAGCGGGAGGGCCGGGACGAGCAGTACTTC	CASSDQREGRDEQYF
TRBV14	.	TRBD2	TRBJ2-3	TGTGCCAGCAGCCAAGCTAGGGGCCTGTCGTGGGACTACACAGATACGCAGTATTTT	CASSQARGLSWDYTDTQYF
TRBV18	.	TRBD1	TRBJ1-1	TGTGCCAGCTCACCCCGGGACAGTGCCTATGAAGCTTTCTTT	CASSPRDSAYEAFF
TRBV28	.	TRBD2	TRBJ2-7	TGTGCCAGCAGTTCCGGGGGGGACCCCTACGAGCAGTACTTC	CASSSGGDPYEQYF
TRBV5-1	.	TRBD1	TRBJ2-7	TGCGCCAGCAGCCGGGACAGCCACTACGAGCAGTACTTC	CASSRDSHYEQYF
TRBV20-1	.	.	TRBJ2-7	TGCAGTGCCGGAATCAACGAGCAGTACTTC	CSAGINEQYF
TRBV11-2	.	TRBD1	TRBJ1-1	TGTGCCAGCAGCTCCAGACAGGGGCCAGAGGCTGAAGCTTTCTTT	CASSSRQGPEAEAFF
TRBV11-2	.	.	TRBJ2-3	TGTGCCAGCAGCTTAAGTGTTCCCAGCGATACGCAGTATTTT	CASSLSVPSDTQYF
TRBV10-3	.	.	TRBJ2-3	TGTGCCATCGGGGACAACACAGATACGCAGTATTTT	CAIGDNTDTQYF
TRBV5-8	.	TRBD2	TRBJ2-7	TGTGCCAGCAGCAACGGACTAGCGGGACGAGGATTCGAGCAGTACTTC	CASSNGLAGRGFEQYF
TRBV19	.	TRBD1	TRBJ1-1	TGTGCCAGTAGTTCGGCAGGGGGCTTGTACACTGAAGCTTTCTTT	CASSSAGGLYTEAFF
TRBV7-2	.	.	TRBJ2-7	TGTGCCAGCAGCCGGACTCGCTCCTACGAGCAGTACTTC	CASSRTRSYEQYF
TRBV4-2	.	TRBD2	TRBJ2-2	TGTGCCAGCAGCCAAGACATAGCGGGGGGAACCGGGGAGCTGTTTTTT	CASSQDIAGGTGELFF
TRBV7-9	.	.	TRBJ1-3	TGTGCCAGCAGCTTAGTTAGCTCTGGAAACACCATATATTTT	CASSLVSSGNTIYF
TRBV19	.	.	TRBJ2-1	TGTGCCAGTAGTATAGGTCCTCCTACGAGCTCCTACAATGAGCAGTTCTTC	CASSIGPPTSSYNEQFF
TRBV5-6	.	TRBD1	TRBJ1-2	TGTGCCAGCAGCTTCACAGGGGGCAACCTCTATGGCTACACCTTC	CASSFTGGNLYGYTF
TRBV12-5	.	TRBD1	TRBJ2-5	TGTGCTAGTGGTCCGGGACAGGCACAAGAGACCCAGTACTTC	CASGPGQAQETQYF
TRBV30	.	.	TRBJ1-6	TGTGCCTGGAGTGGCGCAGGGAATTCACCCCTCCACTTT	CAWSGAGNSPLHF
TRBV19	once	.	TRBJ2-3	TGTGCCAGTGCTGACTTGGAAAATACGCAGTATTTT	CASADLENTQYF
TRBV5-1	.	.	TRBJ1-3	TGCGCCAGCAGATACAGTGGGGACTCTGGAAACACCATATATTTT	CASRYSGDSGNTIYF
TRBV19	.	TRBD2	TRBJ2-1	TGTGCCAGTACAGCGGGAGGCTACTACTCCTACAATGAGCAGTTCTTC	CASTAGGYYSYNEQFF
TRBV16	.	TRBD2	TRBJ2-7	TGTGCCAGCACCGAAAAGCGGGAGTCCCACGAGCAGTACTTC	CASTEKRESHEQYF
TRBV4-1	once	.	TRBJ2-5	TGCGCCAGCAGCCAAGATTTGGAGACCCAGTACTTC	CASSQDLETQYF
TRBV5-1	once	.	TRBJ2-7	TGCGCCAGCAGCTTGGCTGGGACCGCGAAAGAGCAGTACTTC	CASSLAGTAKEQYF
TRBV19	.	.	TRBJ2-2	TGTGCCAGTAGTGTTCTTTTTCGAGTTTCTACCGGGGAGCTGTTTTTT	CASSVLFRVSTGELFF
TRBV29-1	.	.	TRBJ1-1	TGCAGCGTTGAAGAACAGGGCGGACGAAAAGCTTTCTTT	CSVEEQGGRKAFF
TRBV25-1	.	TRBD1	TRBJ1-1	TGTGCCAGCAGTGAGACCGGGACAGAGGACACTGAAGCTTTCTTT	CASSETGTEDTEAFF
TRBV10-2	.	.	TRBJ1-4	TGCGCCAGCAGGGCCCGGGGGCGCGAAAAACTGTTTTTT	CASRARGREKLFF
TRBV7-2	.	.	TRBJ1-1	TGTGCCAGCAGCGGGGCGTTGGACACTGAAGCTTTCTTT	CASSGALDTEAFF
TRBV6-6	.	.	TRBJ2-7	TGTGCCAGCAGTTTGACAGGTTACCACGAGCAGTACTTC	CASSLTGYHEQYF
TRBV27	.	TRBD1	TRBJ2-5	TGTGCCAGCAGTCCGAGGGGGCTGGGTGAGACCCAGTACTTC	CASSPRGLGETQYF
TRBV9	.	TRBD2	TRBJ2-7	TGTGCCAGCAGCGTAGCCGCTAGCGGAGTCAGGTACGAGCAGTACTTC	CASSVAASGVRYEQYF
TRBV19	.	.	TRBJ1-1	TGTGCCAGTAGTATTGGGTACGGAACCAGGGTGAACACTGAAGCTTTCTTT	CASSIGYGTRVNTEAFF
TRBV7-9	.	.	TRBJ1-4	TGTGCCAGCAGCTTAGGGACTAATGAAAAACTGTTTTTT	CASSLGTNEKLFF
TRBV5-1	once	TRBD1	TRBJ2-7	TGCGCCAGCAGCCCACCGGGACAGGCATCCTACGAGCAGTACTTC	CASSPPGQASYEQYF
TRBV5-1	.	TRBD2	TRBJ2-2	TGCGCCAGCAGCCCCGGACTAGCGGGAGCGCCCGGGGAGCTGTTTTTT	CASSPGLAGAPGELFF
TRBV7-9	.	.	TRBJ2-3	TGTGCCAGCAGCTTAGCACCAAGTGAAGCAGATACGCAGTATTTT	CASSLAPSEADTQYF
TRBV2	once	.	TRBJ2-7	TGTGCCAGCAGTGCGGCAGCCGAGCAGTACTTC	CASSAAAEQYF
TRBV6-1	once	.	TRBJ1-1	TGTGCCAGCAGTGACGGACGAGGGAGCACTGAAGCTTTCTTT	CASSDGRGSTEAFF
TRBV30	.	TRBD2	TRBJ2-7	TGTGCCTGGAGTTGGGGAGCGGGAAGCTCCTACGAGCAGTACTTC	CAWSWGAGSSYEQYF